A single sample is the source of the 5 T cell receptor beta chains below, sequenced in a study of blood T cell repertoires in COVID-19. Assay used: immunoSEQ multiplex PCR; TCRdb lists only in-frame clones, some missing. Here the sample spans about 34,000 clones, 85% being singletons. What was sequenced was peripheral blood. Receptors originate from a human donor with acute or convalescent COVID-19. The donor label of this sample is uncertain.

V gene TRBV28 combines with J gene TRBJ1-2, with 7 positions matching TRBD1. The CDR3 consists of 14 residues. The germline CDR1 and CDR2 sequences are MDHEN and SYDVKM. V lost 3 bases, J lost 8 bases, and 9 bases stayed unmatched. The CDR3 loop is CASSFRGAVTGYTF. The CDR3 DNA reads TGTGCCAGCAGTTTCAGGGGGGCCGTCACAGGCTACACCTTC.

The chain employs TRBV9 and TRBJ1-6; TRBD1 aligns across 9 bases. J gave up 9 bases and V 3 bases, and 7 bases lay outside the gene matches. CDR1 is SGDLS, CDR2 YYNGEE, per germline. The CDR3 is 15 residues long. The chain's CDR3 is CASSGRTGESSPLHF. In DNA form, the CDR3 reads TGTGCCAGCAGCGGGCGGACAGGGGAGAGTTCACCCCTCCACTTT.

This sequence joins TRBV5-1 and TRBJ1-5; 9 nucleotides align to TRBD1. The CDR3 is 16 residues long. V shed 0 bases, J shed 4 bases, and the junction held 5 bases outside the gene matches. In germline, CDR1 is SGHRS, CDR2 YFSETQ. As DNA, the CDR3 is TGCGCCAGCAGCTTGGATGGGACAGGGAATAATCAGCCCCAGCATTTT. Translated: CASSLDGTGNNQPQHF.

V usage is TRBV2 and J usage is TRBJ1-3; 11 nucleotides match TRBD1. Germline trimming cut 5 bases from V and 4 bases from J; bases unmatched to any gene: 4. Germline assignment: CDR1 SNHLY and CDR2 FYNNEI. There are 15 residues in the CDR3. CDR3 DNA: TGTGCCAGCAGTCGGGACAGGGGGACGGGAAACACCATATATTTT. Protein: CASSRDRGTGNTIYF.

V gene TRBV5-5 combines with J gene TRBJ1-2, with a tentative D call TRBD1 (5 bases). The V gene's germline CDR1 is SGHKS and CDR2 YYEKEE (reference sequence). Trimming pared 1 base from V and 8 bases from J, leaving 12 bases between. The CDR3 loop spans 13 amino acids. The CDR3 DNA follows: TGTGCCAGCAGCTTGCTGCAGGGTGGCGGCTACACCTTC. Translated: CASSLLQGGGYTF.